Listed below are T cell receptor beta chains from one sample, sequenced in a study of cytomegalovirus exposure and HLA in healthy donors. Produced via immunoSEQ multiplex PCR; TCRdb's table is partial and in-frame only. Of some 150,000 clones in the sample, 75% to 80% were seen once. Sequencing used PBMCs. The source of these receptors is a woman under 40 in good health and CMV-seronegative. CDR3s include the opening cysteine and the closing phenylalanine or tryptophan. Fields, in order: clone size, D gene, J gene, V gene, CDR3 protein, CDR3 DNA. The D gene is left open where the match is weak. Clone size is shown for a subset of rows, as once, few, many or a class of expanded clone.

clone_size: -
d_call: TRBD2
j_call: TRBJ2-2
v_call: TRBV7-2
cdr3_aa: CAIGGLAVAGELFF
cdr3_nt: TGTGCCATCGGGGGACTAGCGGTGGCCGGGGAGCTGTTTTTT

clone_size: -
d_call: TRBD1
j_call: TRBJ1-2
v_call: TRBV4-3
cdr3_aa: CASSQDSRQGGDGYTF
cdr3_nt: TGCGCCAGCAGCCAAGATAGTCGACAGGGGGGCGATGGCTACACCTTC

clone_size: few
d_call: TRBD1
j_call: TRBJ1-2
v_call: TRBV11-2
cdr3_aa: CASSLGDRGKIRGYTF
cdr3_nt: TGTGCCAGCAGCTTAGGGGACAGGGGAAAGATTCGTGGCTACACCTTC

clone_size: -
d_call: -
j_call: TRBJ1-1
v_call: TRBV7-2
cdr3_aa: CASSFPSMNTEAFF
cdr3_nt: TGTGCCAGCAGCTTCCCGTCTATGAACACTGAAGCTTTCTTT

clone_size: -
d_call: TRBD2
j_call: TRBJ2-1
v_call: TRBV7-3
cdr3_aa: CASSLMGAGGRYNEQFF
cdr3_nt: TGTGCCAGCAGCTTAATGGGAGCGGGGGGGCGATACAATGAGCAGTTCTTC

clone_size: -
d_call: TRBD2
j_call: TRBJ2-1
v_call: TRBV11-3
cdr3_aa: CASSLWSSGASYNEQFF
cdr3_nt: TGTGCCAGCAGCTTATGGTCTAGCGGTGCGTCCTACAATGAGCAGTTCTTC

clone_size: -
d_call: -
j_call: TRBJ1-2
v_call: TRBV6-5
cdr3_aa: CASSPSFSYGYTF
cdr3_nt: TGTGCCAGCTCCCCCTCCTTTAGCTATGGCTACACCTTC

clone_size: -
d_call: -
j_call: TRBJ1-1
v_call: TRBV7-9
cdr3_aa: CASTAGAAEAFF
cdr3_nt: TGTGCCAGCACAGCAGGGGCGGCTGAAGCTTTCTTT

clone_size: -
d_call: -
j_call: TRBJ1-5
v_call: TRBV15
cdr3_aa: CATSNNPYSNQPQHF
cdr3_nt: TGTGCCACCAGCAACAACCCGTATAGCAATCAGCCCCAGCATTTT

clone_size: -
d_call: TRBD1
j_call: TRBJ1-2
v_call: TRBV2
cdr3_aa: CASRLGQGAYGYTF
cdr3_nt: TGTGCCAGCAGGCTTGGACAGGGGGCGTATGGCTACACCTTC

clone_size: -
d_call: -
j_call: TRBJ2-7
v_call: TRBV6-1
cdr3_aa: CASKLVQGPYEQYF
cdr3_nt: TGTGCCAGCAAATTAGTTCAGGGCCCCTACGAGCAGTACTTC

clone_size: few
d_call: TRBD2
j_call: TRBJ2-5
v_call: TRBV6-5
cdr3_aa: CASSFGGARRETQYF
cdr3_nt: TGTGCCAGCAGTTTCGGGGGGGCGCGGAGGGAGACCCAGTACTTC

clone_size: -
d_call: TRBD2
j_call: TRBJ2-3
v_call: TRBV10-1
cdr3_aa: CASSEAGGRTDTQYF
cdr3_nt: TGCGCCAGCAGTGAAGCGGGGGGCCGCACAGATACGCAGTATTTT

clone_size: -
d_call: TRBD2
j_call: TRBJ2-1
v_call: TRBV6-5
cdr3_aa: CATGDERGRNEQFF
cdr3_nt: TGTGCCACCGGCGACGAGCGGGGGAGGAATGAGCAGTTCTTC

clone_size: -
d_call: -
j_call: TRBJ2-1
v_call: TRBV4-3
cdr3_aa: CASSQELSTFTYNEQFF
cdr3_nt: TGCGCCAGCAGCCAAGAATTGAGTACCTTTACCTACAATGAGCAGTTCTTC

clone_size: -
d_call: -
j_call: TRBJ1-3
v_call: TRBV4-1
cdr3_aa: CASSQAGDGNTIYF
cdr3_nt: TGCGCCAGCAGCCAAGCAGGGGATGGAAACACCATATATTTT

clone_size: few
d_call: -
j_call: TRBJ1-6
v_call: TRBV2
cdr3_aa: CASSEARLNSPLHF
cdr3_nt: TGTGCCAGCAGTGAAGCGCGATTAAATTCACCCCTCCACTTT

clone_size: -
d_call: TRBD2
j_call: TRBJ2-7
v_call: TRBV11-2
cdr3_aa: CASSSRLAGWDEQYF
cdr3_nt: TGTGCCAGCAGCTCAAGACTAGCGGGGTGGGACGAGCAGTACTTC

clone_size: -
d_call: -
j_call: TRBJ1-3
v_call: TRBV5-6
cdr3_aa: CASSLDERIKGNTIYF
cdr3_nt: TGTGCCAGCAGCTTAGATGAGCGTATCAAAGGAAACACCATATATTTT

clone_size: -
d_call: -
j_call: TRBJ2-7
v_call: TRBV29-1
cdr3_aa: CSAQLGGPQYF
cdr3_nt: TGCAGCGCCCAACTCGGCGGGCCCCAGTACTTC

clone_size: once
d_call: TRBD1
j_call: TRBJ1-1
v_call: TRBV27
cdr3_aa: CASSFQGQYEAFF
cdr3_nt: TGTGCCAGCAGTTTCCAGGGACAGTATGAAGCTTTCTTT

clone_size: -
d_call: TRBD1
j_call: TRBJ1-1
v_call: TRBV5-4
cdr3_aa: CASSGRDRVNTEAFF
cdr3_nt: TGTGCCAGCAGCGGAAGGGACAGGGTAAACACTGAAGCTTTCTTT

clone_size: -
d_call: TRBD1
j_call: TRBJ2-3
v_call: TRBV6-1
cdr3_aa: CASSVIRGPVDTQYF
cdr3_nt: TGTGCCAGCAGTGTAATCAGGGGGCCCGTAGATACGCAGTATTTT

clone_size: -
d_call: -
j_call: TRBJ1-1
v_call: TRBV5-6
cdr3_aa: CASSFTGNTEAFF
cdr3_nt: TGTGCCAGCAGCTTTACAGGGAACACTGAAGCTTTCTTT

clone_size: -
d_call: TRBD1
j_call: TRBJ1-2
v_call: TRBV6-1
cdr3_aa: CASTDRGRGRDYGYTF
cdr3_nt: TGTGCCAGCACTGACAGGGGGCGTGGTAGGGACTATGGCTACACCTTC

clone_size: -
d_call: TRBD1
j_call: TRBJ2-7
v_call: TRBV7-2
cdr3_aa: CASSPSTGEYEQYF
cdr3_nt: TGTGCCAGCAGCCCGTCGACAGGGGAATACGAGCAGTACTTC

clone_size: -
d_call: TRBD1
j_call: TRBJ1-2
v_call: TRBV11-2
cdr3_aa: CASSLSGQGNYGYTF
cdr3_nt: TGTGCCAGCAGCCTTTCCGGACAGGGTAACTATGGCTACACCTTC

clone_size: -
d_call: TRBD1
j_call: TRBJ1-4
v_call: TRBV7-9
cdr3_aa: CASSLGGGGEKLFF
cdr3_nt: TGTGCCAGCAGCTTAGGAGGGGGCGGTGAAAAACTGTTTTTT

clone_size: -
d_call: -
j_call: TRBJ2-6
v_call: TRBV19
cdr3_aa: CASTIRGSGANVLTF
cdr3_nt: TGTGCCAGTACGATACGGGGGTCTGGGGCCAACGTCCTGACTTTC

clone_size: -
d_call: -
j_call: TRBJ1-2
v_call: TRBV6-5
cdr3_aa: CASSYSVGGGYTF
cdr3_nt: TGTGCCAGCAGTTACAGCGTTGGAGGTGGCTACACCTTC

clone_size: -
d_call: TRBD1
j_call: TRBJ2-7
v_call: TRBV28
cdr3_aa: CASSLRTGGYSYEQYF
cdr3_nt: TGTGCCAGCAGTTTAAGGACAGGGGGATACTCCTACGAGCAGTACTTC

clone_size: once
d_call: TRBD1
j_call: TRBJ1-1
v_call: TRBV7-8
cdr3_aa: CASSSTGGMNTEAFF
cdr3_nt: TGTGCCAGCAGCTCGACAGGGGGAATGAACACTGAAGCTTTCTTT

clone_size: -
d_call: TRBD2
j_call: TRBJ2-7
v_call: TRBV7-9
cdr3_aa: CASSPAEAGTNYEQYF
cdr3_nt: TGTGCCAGCAGCCCCGCCGAGGCCGGGACTAACTACGAGCAGTACTTC

clone_size: -
d_call: -
j_call: TRBJ1-2
v_call: TRBV30
cdr3_aa: CAIDSYGYTF
cdr3_nt: TGTGCTATCGACAGCTATGGCTACACCTTC

clone_size: -
d_call: TRBD1
j_call: TRBJ2-6
v_call: TRBV7-9
cdr3_aa: CASSLGGTGSSGANVLTF
cdr3_nt: TGTGCCAGCAGCTTAGGGGGGACAGGGTCCTCTGGGGCCAACGTCCTGACTTTC

clone_size: -
d_call: TRBD2
j_call: TRBJ2-5
v_call: TRBV27
cdr3_aa: CASWTSGGETQYF
cdr3_nt: TGTGCCAGCTGGACTAGCGGGGGAGAGACCCAGTACTTC

clone_size: -
d_call: TRBD2
j_call: TRBJ2-3
v_call: TRBV6-5
cdr3_aa: CASSYKASGADTQYF
cdr3_nt: TGTGCCAGCAGTTATAAGGCTAGCGGGGCGGATACGCAGTATTTT

clone_size: -
d_call: -
j_call: TRBJ1-1
v_call: TRBV4-3
cdr3_aa: CASSQETGPEAFF
cdr3_nt: TGCGCCAGCAGCCAAGAAACAGGGCCTGAAGCTTTCTTT

clone_size: -
d_call: -
j_call: TRBJ2-3
v_call: TRBV7-2
cdr3_aa: CASSLKSGDTDTQYF
cdr3_nt: TGTGCCAGCAGCTTAAAAAGCGGAGACACAGATACGCAGTATTTT

clone_size: -
d_call: TRBD1
j_call: TRBJ1-1
v_call: TRBV11-2
cdr3_aa: CASSLGQGWNTEAFF
cdr3_nt: TGTGCCAGCAGCTTAGGACAGGGTTGGAACACTGAAGCTTTCTTT

clone_size: -
d_call: TRBD2
j_call: TRBJ2-3
v_call: TRBV7-9
cdr3_aa: CASKRGALWDTQYF
cdr3_nt: TGTGCCAGCAAGCGGGGGGCGCTATGGGATACGCAGTATTTT

clone_size: -
d_call: -
j_call: TRBJ1-2
v_call: TRBV5-1
cdr3_aa: CASSFIGQPNYGYTF
cdr3_nt: TGCGCCAGCAGCTTTATTGGACAGCCAAACTATGGCTACACCTTC

clone_size: -
d_call: TRBD1
j_call: TRBJ2-7
v_call: TRBV7-9
cdr3_aa: CASSLTGGTWEQYF
cdr3_nt: TGTGCCAGCAGCTTGACAGGGGGGACGTGGGAGCAGTACTTC

clone_size: -
d_call: -
j_call: TRBJ1-4
v_call: TRBV29-1
cdr3_aa: CSVVDSATNEKLFF
cdr3_nt: TGCAGCGTGGTTGACAGCGCAACTAATGAAAAACTGTTTTTT